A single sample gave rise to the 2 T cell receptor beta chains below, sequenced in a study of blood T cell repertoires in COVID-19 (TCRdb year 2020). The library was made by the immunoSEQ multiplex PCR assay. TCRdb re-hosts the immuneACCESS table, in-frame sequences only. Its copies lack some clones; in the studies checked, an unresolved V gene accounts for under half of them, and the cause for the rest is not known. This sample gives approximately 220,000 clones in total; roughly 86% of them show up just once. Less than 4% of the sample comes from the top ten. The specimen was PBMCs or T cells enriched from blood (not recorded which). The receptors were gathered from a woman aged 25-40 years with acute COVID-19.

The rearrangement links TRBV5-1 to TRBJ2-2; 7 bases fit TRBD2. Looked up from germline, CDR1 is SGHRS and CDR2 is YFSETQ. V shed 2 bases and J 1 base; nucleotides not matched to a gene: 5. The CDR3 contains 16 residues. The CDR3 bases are TGCGCCAGCAGCTTCATCGCTAGCGGGAACACCGGGGAGCTGTTTTTT. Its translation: CASSFIASGNTGELFF.

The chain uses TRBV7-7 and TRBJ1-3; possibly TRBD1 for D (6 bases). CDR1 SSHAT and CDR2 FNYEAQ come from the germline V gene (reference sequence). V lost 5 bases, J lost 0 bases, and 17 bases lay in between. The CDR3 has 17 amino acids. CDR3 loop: CASSPRVLGASGNTIYF. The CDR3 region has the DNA TGTGCCAGCAGCCCCCGGGTACTGGGGGCCTCTGGAAACACCATATATTTT.